This T cell receptor beta chain was identified during a study of blood T cell repertoires in COVID-19. Overall study: Researchers got acute and convalescent COVID-19 samples from the United States, Italy and Spain.

Only in-frame clones appear in the TCRdb table, and some are missing; sequencing was by immunoSEQ multiplex PCR. This table holds 130,000 to 150,000 clones, about three quarters found once. The sequence came from a woman aged 60-75 years with acute or convalescent COVID-19. Input material: peripheral blood.

CDR3: CASSSGQYYGYTF. CDR3 nucleotides: TGTGCCAGCAGCTCGGGACAGTACTATGGCTACACCTTC. V and J are TRBV7-9 and TRBJ1-2; 7 nucleotides match TRBD1. Germline CDR1 and CDR2: SEHNR and FQNEAQ (reference sequence). The CDR3 runs 13 residues. With V trimmed by 4 bases and J by 3 bases, 2 bases remained unmatched.